This TCR beta chain was retrieved from a study of CD39 and CD103 CD8 tumor-infiltrating T cells (dated by TCRdb to 2016 to 2018). Regarding the study in general: Repertoire comparisons were shown for an HPV-positive HNSCC, an HPV-negative HNSCC, an ovarian cancer and a melanoma patient. Deep sequencing of TCRbeta CDR3 was used to compare the repertoires of CD8 TIL subsets, defined by CD103 and CD39, against those of peripheral memory CD8 T cells. Results and caveats for the whole study, not just this receptor: Compared with DN and SP CD8 TILs and with blood memory CD8 T cells, DP CD8 TILs appeared more oligoclonal, with the top 30 clonotypes covering about 56-86%. DP TIL clonotypes were rarely found in blood or uninvolved lymph node, whereas DN TIL clonotypes largely overlapped peripheral memory CD8 repertoires.

The CDR3 runs 14 residues from the cysteine to the phenylalanine. Only the CDR3 DNA is retained, 42 bases long and in frame from the first base. As encoded in the germline V gene, CDR1 is MDHEN while CDR2 is SYDVKM. V drops 3 bases and J drops 3 bases, leaving 11 bases in between. For each subset, genomic DNA was extracted from roughly 10,000 to 100,000 sorted cells using the DNeasy Blood and Tissue Kit. The immunoSEQ service sequenced and mapped the TCRbeta V-J or V-D-J regions, with each sample reaching coverage above 8x. Per the authors' processing: Analysis was limited to productive rearrangements exported from the immunoSEQ Analyzer platform, and clonality was evaluated on the 500 most abundant clones. To quantify how much repertoires overlapped between populations, both the Morisita-Horn similarity index and the Jaccard index were used. Morisita-Horn similarity between CD8 T-cell subset TCR repertoires was measured in a handful of cancer patients. TCRdb took over this immuneACCESS table, retaining in-frame rearrangements with V and J assigned. Such tables are incomplete; in checked studies, under half of the missing clones stem from an unresolved V gene, and the remainder is unexplained. V and J calls and clone size are as listed in that table; D and trimming were resolved from the DNA. Recorded for this sample are approximately 17,000 clones; 75% to 95% of them occurred a single time. 4.3% of the sample belongs to the ten largest clones.

Comment on this clone: Its specific antigen is unknown. Base qualities are not provided; no much larger clone lies one nucleotide away.

At the time of sample collection the patients were not on therapy, although prior treatments varied from chemotherapy, radiotherapy, surgery and immunotherapy to no treatment. After thawing, cells were enriched for T lymphocytes using a negative-selection kit, and EpCAM beads were added for tumor-infiltrating lymphocytes. CD8+CD4-CD45RA- cells were sorted as memory CD8 T cells irrespective of CCR7 expression. Before analysis, peripheral blood mononuclear cells were isolated on a Ficoll-Paque PLUS gradient and cryopreserved. On a FACSAria II, each population was sorted to roughly 99% purity, and the resulting cell pellets were frozen for TCR sequencing with no culture step.

This TCR was recovered from a human donor with head and neck squamous cell carcinoma. Specimen: CD8+ T cells sorted from blood. According to the study, the label for this sample's cell subset or site signals: total memory CD8 T cells (CD45RA-CCR7+/-) from blood or uninvolved lymph node. The rearrangement combines TRBV28 with TRBJ1-1, with a tentative D gene TRBD1 over 5 matching bases. The DNA sequence reads TGTGCCAGCAGTTTCCGGGACGCATACACTGAAGCTTTCTTT. Its protein product is CASSFRDAYTEAFF.